A selection of T cell receptor beta chains follows, all from one sample in a study of neurological immune-mediated disorders. A single record per CDR3 protein comes from TCRdb applying MiXCR to the 5' RACE reads. This repertoire shows tens of thousands of distinct CDR3 sequences, 17% found once; its top ten account for over 15%. The sample was PBMCs. All receptors come from a woman in her thirties or forties in good health. CDR3s include the opening cysteine and the closing phenylalanine or tryptophan. Each record gives: clone size, D gene, J gene, V gene, CDR3 DNA, CDR3 protein. A D gene is named only where the DNA matches it firmly. Some rows mark clone size as missing; the rest say once, few, many or name a class of expanded clone.

clone size: many
D gene: .
J gene: TRBJ1-5
V gene: TRBV20-1
CDR3 DNA: TGCAGTGCTCACGTCCAGGGTTATAGCAATCAGCCCCAGCATTTT
CDR3 protein: CSAHVQGYSNQPQHF

clone size: many
D gene: TRBD1
J gene: TRBJ2-7
V gene: TRBV5-1
CDR3 DNA: TGCGCCAGCAGCGCGGACAGGGGGGGGATGGACGAGCAGTACTTC
CDR3 protein: CASSADRGGMDEQYF

clone size: .
D gene: TRBD1
J gene: TRBJ2-3
V gene: TRBV27
CDR3 DNA: TGTGCCAGCAGTCCCGGACAGGTCATAACAGATACGCAGTATTTT
CDR3 protein: CASSPGQVITDTQYF

clone size: many
D gene: .
J gene: TRBJ2-3
V gene: TRBV4-3
CDR3 DNA: TGCGCCAGCAGCCCCCACCGGGGGAGCACAGATACGCAGTATTTT
CDR3 protein: CASSPHRGSTDTQYF

clone size: .
D gene: TRBD1
J gene: TRBJ1-5
V gene: TRBV5-8
CDR3 DNA: TGTGCCAGCAGCCAGGACAGGGGTATTAGCAATCAGCCCCAGCATTTT
CDR3 protein: CASSQDRGISNQPQHF

clone size: many
D gene: TRBD1
J gene: TRBJ1-5
V gene: TRBV12-3/TRBV12-4
CDR3 DNA: TGTGCCAGCAGCTCATCCACTTCTACCGGGACAGGGGGCTTTCAGCCCCAGCATTTT
CDR3 protein: CASSSSTSTGTGGFQPQHF

clone size: many
D gene: TRBD1
J gene: TRBJ2-2
V gene: TRBV2
CDR3 DNA: TGTGCCAGCACCGGGACAGGTTCCGGGGAGCTGTTTTTT
CDR3 protein: CASTGTGSGELFF

clone size: many
D gene: TRBD1
J gene: TRBJ1-1
V gene: TRBV7-8
CDR3 DNA: TGTGCCAGCAGCACGGACAGGGCGGATTCTGAAGCTTTCTTT
CDR3 protein: CASSTDRADSEAFF

clone size: many
D gene: .
J gene: TRBJ2-7
V gene: TRBV20-1
CDR3 DNA: TGCAGTGCTCCCTCGACGGTTGCGTACGAGCAGTACTTC
CDR3 protein: CSAPSTVAYEQYF

clone size: few
D gene: .
J gene: TRBJ1-1
V gene: TRBV5-1
CDR3 DNA: TGCGCCAGCAGCTTGGCGGGGGTTACTGAAGCTTTCTTT
CDR3 protein: CASSLAGVTEAFF

clone size: many
D gene: .
J gene: TRBJ2-1
V gene: TRBV12-3/TRBV12-4
CDR3 DNA: TGTGCCAGCAGTTTCTATGGAGGGAACAATGAGCAGTTCTTC
CDR3 protein: CASSFYGGNNEQFF

clone size: many
D gene: .
J gene: TRBJ2-4
V gene: TRBV2
CDR3 DNA: TGTGCCAGCAGCCGTATGAGGGGGGACGACAAAAACATTCAGTACTTC
CDR3 protein: CASSRMRGDDKNIQYF

clone size: .
D gene: .
J gene: TRBJ2-5
V gene: TRBV12-3/TRBV12-4
CDR3 DNA: TGTGCCCCCAAGTTCGGGGGCAGGGAGACCCAGTACTTC
CDR3 protein: CAPKFGGRETQYF

clone size: many
D gene: TRBD2
J gene: TRBJ2-1
V gene: TRBV7-8
CDR3 DNA: TGTGCCAGCAGCCGAGACACTAGCGGGGGTTCGGGTGAGCAGTTCTTC
CDR3 protein: CASSRDTSGGSGEQFF